These 2 T cell receptor beta chains came from one sample sequenced in a study of T cells in women clearing cervical HPV infection. Assay: immunoSEQ multiplex PCR; the TCRdb copy retains only in-frame clones and omits some. The table lists roughly 45,000 clones, with about 0.94% in the top ten. The sequencing input was blood buffy coat. The receptors were sampled from a woman aged 18-70 years with a cervical HPV16 infection that either progressed to CIN3+ or cleared (not recorded which).

CDR3 bases read: TGCGCCAGCAGCGCGAAGGAGACC. Its translation: CASSAKET. The CDR3 as a whole reads CASSAKETQYF. The chain couples TRBV5-1 to TRBJ2-5; D is uncertain. Read data end 3 residues before the CDR3 end; the end is taken from the germline J gene. The germline V gene has CDR1 SGHRS and CDR2 YFSETQ. The CDR3 has 11 residues. Trimming cost V 4 bases and J 5 bases, with 6 bases left between them.

Concerning this clone itself: The read comes to an end 3 residues before the CDR3 does, leaving the germline J gene to fill in the end. The V and J genes are TRBV3-1 (or the pseudogene TRBV3-2) and TRBJ1-1, with D possibly matching TRBD1 (6 bases). The CDR3 is 13 residues long. Trimming stripped 1 base from V and 5 bases from J, with 8 bases between. Per the germline V gene, CDR1 is LGHDT and CDR2 is YNNKEL (reference sequence). The CDR3 bases that were read are TGTGCCAGCAGCCAAGGGAGGGGGACTGAA. Translated, it gives CASSQGRGTE. The entire CDR3 is CASSQGRGTEAFF.